This TCR beta chain was found in a study of regulatory T cells in long-lasting Graves disease. Noted time point: newly diagnosed GD, antithyroid drugs for less than 3 months. With RNA extracted from PBMCs as input, the TCR library was made. Arm-PCR of CDR3 regions and iRepertoire HTBI primers were used to build TCR beta libraries. TCRdb independently ran MiXCR on the multiplex PCR reads; one entry per CDR3 protein. This table holds about 540,000 distinct CDR3 sequences, roughly 13% found once. The sample also formed part of further work on T cells in Graves' hyperthyroidism and ophthalmopathy.

This sequence originates from a man aged 25-45 years with Graves disease. The source was peripheral blood mononuclear cells (PBMCs), collected at new diagnosis, from a patient treated with antithyroid drugs.

This chain's CDR3 is CASSVTGGHLDEQFF. The CDR3 DNA reads TGTGCCAGCAGCGTAACGGGGGGGCACCTAGATGAGCAGTTCTTC. The V call is TRBV9, the J call TRBJ2-1, with 8 nucleotides matching TRBD2. Looked up from germline, CDR1 is SGDLS and CDR2 is YYNGEE. V lost 1 base and J lost 8; bases outside the gene matches: 8. There are 15 residues in the CDR3.